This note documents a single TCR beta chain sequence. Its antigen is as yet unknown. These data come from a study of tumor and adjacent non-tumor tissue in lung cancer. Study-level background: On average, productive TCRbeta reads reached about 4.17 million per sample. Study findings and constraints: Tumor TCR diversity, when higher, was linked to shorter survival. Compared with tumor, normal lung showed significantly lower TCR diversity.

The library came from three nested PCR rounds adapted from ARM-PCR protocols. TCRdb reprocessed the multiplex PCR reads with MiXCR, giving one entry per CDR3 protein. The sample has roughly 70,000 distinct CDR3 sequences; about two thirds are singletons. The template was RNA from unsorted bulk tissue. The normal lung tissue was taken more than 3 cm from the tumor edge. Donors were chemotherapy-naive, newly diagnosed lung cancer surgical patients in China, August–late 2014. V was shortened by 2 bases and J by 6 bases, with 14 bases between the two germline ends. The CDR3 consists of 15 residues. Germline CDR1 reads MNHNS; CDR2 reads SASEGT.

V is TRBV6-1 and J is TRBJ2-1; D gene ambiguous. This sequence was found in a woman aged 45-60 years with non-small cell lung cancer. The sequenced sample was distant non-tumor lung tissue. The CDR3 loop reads CASSESQDSSNEQFF. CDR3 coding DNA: TGTGCCAGCAGTGAATCCCAGGATAGTTCCAATGAGCAGTTCTTC.